Following are 12 T cell receptor beta chains from one sample sequenced in a study of blood T cell repertoires in COVID-19. The protocol was immunoSEQ multiplex PCR, while the TCRdb copy is restricted to in-frame clones and leaves out a portion. The sample contains 150,000 to 190,000 clones, 76% of which appear only once. The sequencing input was peripheral blood. The origin of the receptors is a woman aged 80 or older with acute or convalescent COVID-19.

This clone occurred once. The chain is built from TRBV19 and TRBJ2-2, with TRBD1 matching 10 bases. This CDR3 region has 14 residues. V gave up 7 bases and J gave up 6 bases; unmatched junction bases: 5. CDR1 is LNHDA and CDR2 is SQIVND in the germline V gene (reference sequence). Here the CDR3 reads CASKTGQGPGELFF. CDR3 DNA: TGTGCCAGTAAGACGGGACAGGGGCCCGGGGAGCTGTTTTTT.

This chain connects TRBV7-2 to TRBJ2-2, with D perhaps TRBD1 (5 bases). This CDR3 contains 14 residues. With 7 bases removed from V and 4 bases from J, the gap between germline ends came to 13 bases. Germline V gives CDR1 SGHTA, CDR2 FQGNSA. The CDR3 spells CASKNLRGTGELFF. The CDR3 DNA reads TGTGCCAGCAAGAACCTTAGGGGCACCGGGGAGCTGTTTTTT. The variable domain in full, with the rest retrieved from reference TRBV7-2 and TRBJ2-2, is GAGVSQSPSNKVTEKGKDVELRCDPISGHTALYWYRQSLGQGLEFLIYFQGNSAPDKSGLPSDRFSAERTGGSVSTLTIQRTQQEDSAVYLCASKNLRGTGELFFGEGSRLTVL.

The chain couples TRBV5-1 to TRBJ1-2; a weak D match, TRBD1 (6 bases). The V and J ends lost 4 bases and 6 bases respectively, with 22 bases between them. The germline V gene encodes CDR1 SGHRS and CDR2 YFSETQ. The CDR3 is 16 residues long. This CDR3 reads CASSKGQLPPGDGYTF. The DNA of the CDR3 is TGCGCCAGCAGCAAAGGACAGTTGCCACCAGGCGATGGCTACACCTTC.

CDR3 amino acids: CAIQGVGETQYF. The DNA of the CDR3 is TGTGCAATACAGGGTGTTGGGGAGACCCAGTACTTC. The V and J genes are TRBV30 and TRBJ2-5, with a possible D match to TRBD1 (6 bases). The CDR3 contains 12 residues. Germline V lookup: CDR1 GTSNPN, CDR2 SVGIG (reference sequence).

This clone came up once. CDR3 sequence (DNA): TGTGCCAGCAGCCCGCAACTAATGCGCCCCGGGGAGCTGTTTTTT. Amino acids: CASSPQLMRPGELFF. The chain recombines TRBV11-1 with TRBJ2-2, with no clear D. Germline assignment: CDR1 SGHAT and CDR2 FQDESV (reference sequence). Trimming cost V 5 bases and J 6 bases, with 16 bases left between them. This CDR3 is built from 15 residues.

This clone appeared a single time. The chain recombines TRBV7-2 with TRBJ2-7; possible D gene TRBD2, 5 bases. The CDR3 extends over 14 amino acids. Trimming removed 3 bases at V and 5 bases at J, with 14 bases between. The germline V gene has CDR1 SGHTA and CDR2 FQGNSA. CDR3 DNA: TGTGCCAGCAGCTTTAATGTGGAGAGGGACGAGCAGTACTTC. This codes for CASSFNVERDEQYF.

Regarding this clone: Other nucleotide sequences in the sample specify the same CDR3. The rearrangement joins TRBV19 to TRBJ1-2, with 10 nucleotides matching TRBD1. Trimming took 5 bases from V and 6 from J; bases not matched to a gene: 3. The CDR3 is 13 amino acids. Germline lookup yields CDR1 LNHDA and CDR2 SQIVND (reference sequence). The chain's CDR3 is CASSPGQGHGYTF. The CDR3 bases are TGTGCCAGTAGTCCGGGACAGGGGCATGGCTACACCTTC.

V usage is TRBV18 and J usage is TRBJ1-6; no reliable D call. This CDR3 has 16 amino acids. CDR1 and CDR2 from the germline V gene are KGHSH and LQKENI. V lost 0 bases and J 10 bases, leaving 16 bases between the germline ends. CDR3 amino acids: CASSPPSQTTKSPLHF. In DNA form, the CDR3 reads TGTGCCAGCTCACCACCCTCACAGACGACGAAATCACCCCTCCACTTT.

The rearrangement uses TRBV11-2 and TRBJ2-2; D is possibly TRBD1 (6 bases). The germline CDR1 and CDR2 sequences are SGHAT and FQNNGV. Between the trimmed V and J ends, which lost 4 bases and 4 bases, there was a span of 10 bases. CDR3 size: 14 residues. The CDR3 DNA sequence: TGTGCCAGCAGCTCACAGGGAAGCACCGGGGAGCTGTTTTTT. It translates to CASSSQGSTGELFF.

The chain uses TRBV6-5 and TRBJ1-6; D gene unclear. V was clipped by 10 bases and J by 0 bases, with 10 bases between them. Germline V gene data show CDR1 as MNHEY and CDR2 as SVGAGI. This CDR3 spans 14 amino acids. The DNA for the CDR3 is TGTGCCACGCGGCAATTCTCCTATAATTCACCCCTCCACTTT. It encodes CATRQFSYNSPLHF.

The V call is TRBV4-2, the J call TRBJ1-1; D uncertain. The germline gives CDR1 LGHNA, CDR2 YNFKEQ. This CDR3 contains 15 residues. The germline V and J ends were trimmed by 4 bases and 0 bases, with 12 bases remaining between them. The CDR3 is CASSLTSTVNTEAFF. In DNA, the CDR3 is TGTGCCAGCAGCCTAACCTCCACGGTGAACACTGAAGCTTTCTTT.

The chain recombines TRBV25-1 with TRBJ2-4; weak D call: TRBD2 (5 bases). The CDR3 consists of 15 residues. Trimming removed 4 bases from V and 8 bases from J, with 18 bases in between. CDR1 is MGHDK, CDR2 SYGVNS, per germline. In nucleotides, the CDR3 is TGTGCCAGCAGTGGAACGTCGGGAACAACACACATTCAGTACTTC. Residues: CASSGTSGTTHIQYF.